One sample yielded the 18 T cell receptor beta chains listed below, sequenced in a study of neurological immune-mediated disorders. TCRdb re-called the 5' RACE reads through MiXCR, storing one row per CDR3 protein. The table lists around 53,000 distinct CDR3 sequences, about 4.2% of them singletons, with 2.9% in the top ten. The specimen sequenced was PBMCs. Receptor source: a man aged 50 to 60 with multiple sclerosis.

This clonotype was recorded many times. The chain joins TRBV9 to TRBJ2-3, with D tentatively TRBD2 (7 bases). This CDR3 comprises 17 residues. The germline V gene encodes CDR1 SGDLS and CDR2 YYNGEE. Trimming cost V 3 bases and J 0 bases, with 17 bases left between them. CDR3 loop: CASSAAGARASTDTQYF. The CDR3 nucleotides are TGTGCCAGCAGCGCCGCGGGGGCTCGTGCTAGCACAGATACGCAGTATTTT.

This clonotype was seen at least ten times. The CDR3 DNA reads TGCAGTGCTAGAGGGGCGGGAGAGGAGGGAACAGATACGCAGTATTTT. Encoded protein: CSARGAGEEGTDTQYF. V and J are TRBV20-1 and TRBJ2-3; TRBD2 aligns across 7 bases. V gave up 1 base and J gave up 3 bases; unmatched junction bases: 10. This CDR3 is built from 16 residues. Per germline, CDR1 DFQATT and CDR2 SNEGSKA (reference sequence).

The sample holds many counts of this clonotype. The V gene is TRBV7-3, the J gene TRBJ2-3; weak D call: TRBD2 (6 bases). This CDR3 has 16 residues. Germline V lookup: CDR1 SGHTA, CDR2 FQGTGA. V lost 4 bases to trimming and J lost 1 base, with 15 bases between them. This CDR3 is CASSSRTGGGTDTQYF. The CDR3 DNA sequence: TGTGCCAGCAGCTCCCGAACTGGAGGGGGCACAGATACGCAGTATTTT.

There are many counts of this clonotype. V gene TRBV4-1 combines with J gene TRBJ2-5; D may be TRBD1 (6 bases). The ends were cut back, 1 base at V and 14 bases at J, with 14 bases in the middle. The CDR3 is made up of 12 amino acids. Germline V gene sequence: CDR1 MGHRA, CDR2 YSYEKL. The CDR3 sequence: CASSQGPGDTYF. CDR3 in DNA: TGCGCCAGCAGCCAAGGCCCAGGGGATACCTACTTC.

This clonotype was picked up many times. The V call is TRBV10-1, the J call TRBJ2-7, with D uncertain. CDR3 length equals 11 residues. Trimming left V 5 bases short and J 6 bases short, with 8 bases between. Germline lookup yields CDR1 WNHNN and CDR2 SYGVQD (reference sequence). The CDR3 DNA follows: TGCGCCAGCAGTTCCAGTGGCGAGCAGTACTTC. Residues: CASSSSGEQYF.

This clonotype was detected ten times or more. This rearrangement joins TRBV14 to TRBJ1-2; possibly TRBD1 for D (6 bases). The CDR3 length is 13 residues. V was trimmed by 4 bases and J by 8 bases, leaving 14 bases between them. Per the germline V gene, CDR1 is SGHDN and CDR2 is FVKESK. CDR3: CASSLGWGRGYTF. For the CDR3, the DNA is TGTGCCAGCAGCCTAGGATGGGGGCGAGGCTACACCTTC.

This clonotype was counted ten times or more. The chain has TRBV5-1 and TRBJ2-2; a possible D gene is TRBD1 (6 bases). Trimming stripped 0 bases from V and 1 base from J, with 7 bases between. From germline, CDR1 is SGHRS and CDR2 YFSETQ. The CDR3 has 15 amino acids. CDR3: CASSLGGQNTGELFF. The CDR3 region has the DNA TGCGCCAGCAGCTTGGGGGGACAGAACACCGGGGAGCTGTTTTTT. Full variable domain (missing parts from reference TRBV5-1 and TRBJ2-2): KAGVTQTPRYLIKTRGQQVTLSCSPISGHRSVSWYQQTPGQGLQFLFEYFSETQRNKGNFPGRFSGRQFSNSRSEMNVSTLELGDSALYLCASSLGGQNTGELFFGEGSRLTVL.

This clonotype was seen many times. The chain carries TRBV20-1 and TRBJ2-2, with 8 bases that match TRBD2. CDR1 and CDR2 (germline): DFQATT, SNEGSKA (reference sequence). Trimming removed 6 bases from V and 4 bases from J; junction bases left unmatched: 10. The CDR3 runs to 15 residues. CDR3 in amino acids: CSAAGLEGRTGELFF. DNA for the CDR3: TGCAGTGCCGCGGGACTAGAGGGGCGCACCGGGGAGCTGTTTTTT.

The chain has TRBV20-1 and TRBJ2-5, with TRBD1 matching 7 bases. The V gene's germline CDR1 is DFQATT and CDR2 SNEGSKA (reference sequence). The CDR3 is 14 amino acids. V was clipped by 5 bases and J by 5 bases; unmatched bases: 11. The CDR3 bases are TGCAGTGCTCCGAGACAGGGTCATTCGGAGACCCAGTACTTC. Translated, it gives CSAPRQGHSETQYF.

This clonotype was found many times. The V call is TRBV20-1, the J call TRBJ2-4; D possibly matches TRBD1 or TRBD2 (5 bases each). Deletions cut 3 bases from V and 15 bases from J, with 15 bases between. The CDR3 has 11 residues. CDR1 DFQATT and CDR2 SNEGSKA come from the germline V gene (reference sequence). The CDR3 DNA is TGCAGTGCTAGTAAGGGACCTTATGGGTACTTC. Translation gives CSASKGPYGYF.

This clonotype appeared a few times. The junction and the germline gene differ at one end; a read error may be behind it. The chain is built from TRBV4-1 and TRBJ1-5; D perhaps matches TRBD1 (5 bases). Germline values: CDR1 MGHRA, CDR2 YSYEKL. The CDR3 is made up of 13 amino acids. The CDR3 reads CASSPRDAQPQNF. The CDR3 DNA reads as TGCGCCAGCAGCCCCCGGGACGCACAGCCCCAGAATTTT.

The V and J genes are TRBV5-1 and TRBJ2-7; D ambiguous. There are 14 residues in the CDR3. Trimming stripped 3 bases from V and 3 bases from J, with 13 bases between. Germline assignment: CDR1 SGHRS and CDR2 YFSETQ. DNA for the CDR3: TGCGCCAGCAGCTCACTGGGAAGGATCTACGAGCAGTACTTC. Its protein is CASSSLGRIYEQYF.

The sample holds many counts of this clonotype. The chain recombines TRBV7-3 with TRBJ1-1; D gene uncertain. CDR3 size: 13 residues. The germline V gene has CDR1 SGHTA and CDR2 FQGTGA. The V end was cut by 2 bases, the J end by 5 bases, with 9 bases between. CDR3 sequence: CASSLRGKTEAFF. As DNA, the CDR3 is TGTGCCAGCAGCTTACGAGGGAAAACTGAAGCTTTCTTT.

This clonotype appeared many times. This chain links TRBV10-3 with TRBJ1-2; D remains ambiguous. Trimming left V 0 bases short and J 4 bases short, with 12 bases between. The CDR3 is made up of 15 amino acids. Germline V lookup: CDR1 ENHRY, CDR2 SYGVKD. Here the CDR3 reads CAISESIGVPYGYTF. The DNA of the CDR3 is TGTGCCATCAGTGAGTCGATTGGGGTCCCCTATGGCTACACCTTC.

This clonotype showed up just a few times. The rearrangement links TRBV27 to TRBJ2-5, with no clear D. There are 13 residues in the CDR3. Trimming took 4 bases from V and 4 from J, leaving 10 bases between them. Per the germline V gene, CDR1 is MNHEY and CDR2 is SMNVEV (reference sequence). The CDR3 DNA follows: TGTGCCAGCAGTTCCGGCTTCCTAGAGACCCAGTACTTC. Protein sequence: CASSSGFLETQYF.

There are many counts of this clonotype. The CDR3 protein is CASSSPKREQYF. CDR3 in DNA: TGTGCCAGCAGTTCGCCGAAGCGGGAGCAGTACTTC. The chain employs TRBV12-3 or TRBV12-4 and TRBJ2-7, with D possibly matching TRBD2 (5 bases). V gave up 4 bases and J gave up 7 bases, with 11 bases separating them. There are 12 residues in the CDR3.

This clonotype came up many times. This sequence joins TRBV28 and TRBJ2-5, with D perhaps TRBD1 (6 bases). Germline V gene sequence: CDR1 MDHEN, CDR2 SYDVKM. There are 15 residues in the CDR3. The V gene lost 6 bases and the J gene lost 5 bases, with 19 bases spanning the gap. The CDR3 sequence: CASSRLLGAGETQYF. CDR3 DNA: TGTGCCAGCAGCCGCCTCTTGGGGGCCGGGGAGACCCAGTACTTC.

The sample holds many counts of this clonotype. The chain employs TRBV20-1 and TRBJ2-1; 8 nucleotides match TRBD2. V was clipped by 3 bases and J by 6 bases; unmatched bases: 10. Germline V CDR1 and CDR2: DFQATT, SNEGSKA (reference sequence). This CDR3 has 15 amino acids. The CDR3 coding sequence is TGCAGTGCTAGGCTTCCACTAGCGGCTTTCAATGAGCAGTTCTTC. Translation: CSARLPLAAFNEQFF.